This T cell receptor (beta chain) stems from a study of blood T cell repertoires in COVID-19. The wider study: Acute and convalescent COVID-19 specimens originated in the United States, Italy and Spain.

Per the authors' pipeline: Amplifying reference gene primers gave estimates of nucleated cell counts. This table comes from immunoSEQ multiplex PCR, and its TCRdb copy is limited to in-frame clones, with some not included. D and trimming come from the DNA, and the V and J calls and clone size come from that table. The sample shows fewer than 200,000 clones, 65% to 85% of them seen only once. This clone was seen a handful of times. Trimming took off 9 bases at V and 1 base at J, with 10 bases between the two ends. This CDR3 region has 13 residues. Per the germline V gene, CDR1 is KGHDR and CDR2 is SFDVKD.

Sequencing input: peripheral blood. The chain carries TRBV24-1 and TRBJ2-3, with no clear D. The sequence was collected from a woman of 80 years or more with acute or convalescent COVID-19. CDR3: CATGAQGTDTQYF. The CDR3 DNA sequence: TGTGCCACCGGAGCCCAAGGCACAGATACGCAGTATTTT.